This is a list of T cell receptor beta chains from one sample in a study of response to subunit inactivated influenza vaccine. MiXCR, run by TCRdb on the RT-PCR reads, gives a single entry per CDR3 protein. Here the sample spans 500,000 to 600,000 distinct CDR3 sequences, 10% to 15% being singletons. The sample was PBMCs from blood, taken more than 35 days after vaccination. The receptors were sampled from a man between 45 and 60 years old who received an inactivated influenza vaccine. The CDR3 runs from the conserved cysteine through the conserved F or W. Fields, in order: D gene, V gene, J gene, clone size, CDR3 protein, CDR3 DNA. The D gene is left open where the match is weak. The listing skips clone size in some rows; elsewhere it reads once, few, many or a size class.

NA	TRBV20-1	TRBJ1-3	NA	CSASEQGSGNTIYF	TGCAGTGCTAGTGAACAGGGCTCTGGAAACACCATATATTTT
NA	TRBV7-2	TRBJ1-6	NA	CASSILDTRTLHF	TGTGCCAGCAGCATCTTGGACACCCGGACCCTCCACTTT
TRBD2	TRBV7-9	TRBJ2-5	NA	CASSYLAGGRETQYF	TGTGCCAGCAGCTATTTAGCGGGGGGGCGAGAGACCCAGTACTTC
NA	TRBV19	TRBJ1-3	few	CASCSLRLSGNTIYF	TGTGCCAGTTGTTCGTTAAGGCTCTCTGGAAACACCATATATTTT
TRBD2	TRBV4-3	TRBJ2-1	NA	CASSQASGRYNEQFF	TGCGCCAGCAGCCAGGCTAGCGGGAGGTACAATGAGCAGTTCTTC
NA	TRBV7-6	TRBJ2-3	NA	CASSPWTRNTQYF	TGTGCCAGCAGCCCCTGGACTCGAAATACGCAGTATTTT
NA	TRBV7-9	TRBJ1-3	NA	CASRRTGMSSGNTIYF	TGTGCCAGCAGGCGCACAGGGATGAGCTCTGGAAACACCATATATTTT
NA	TRBV20-1	TRBJ2-3	NA	CSARPSFPGADTQYF	TGCAGTGCTAGACCTTCCTTTCCCGGGGCAGATACGCAGTATTTT
NA	TRBV7-2	TRBJ1-5	NA	CASSQAGGVNQPQHF	TGTGCCAGCAGTCAGGCCGGAGGGGTCAATCAGCCCCAGCATTTT
NA	TRBV5-1	TRBJ2-1	many	CASSSGRNEQFF	TGCGCCAGCAGCTCAGGAAGGAATGAGCAGTTCTTC
TRBD1	TRBV7-9	TRBJ1-2	NA	CASSLFLDRWLGYTF	TGTGCCAGCAGCTTATTTCTGGACAGGTGGCTAGGCTACACCTTC
TRBD2	TRBV7-9	TRBJ2-1	many	CASSLPGGTYNEQFF	TGTGCCAGCAGCTTACCGGGGGGGACTTACAATGAGCAGTTCTTC
NA	TRBV20-1	TRBJ1-2	many	CSAMAGYTF	TGCAGTGCTATGGCTGGCTACACCTTC
TRBD1	TRBV12-3/TRBV12-4	TRBJ1-1	many	CASSLGQVLSAFF	TGTGCCAGCAGCTTAGGACAGGTCCTGTCAGCTTTCTTT
TRBD1	TRBV5-1	TRBJ2-1	few	CASSYRGDEQFF	TGCGCCAGCAGCTACAGGGGAGATGAGCAGTTCTTC
NA	TRBV7-2	TRBJ2-3	few	CASSLEGPPDTQYF	TGTGCCAGCAGCCTCGAAGGGCCCCCAGATACGCAGTATTTT
NA	TRBV20-1	TRBJ2-5	few	CSARDQTSAGTQYF	TGCAGTGCTAGAGATCAGACGTCAGCAGGGACCCAGTACTTC
TRBD1	TRBV29-1	TRBJ2-3	many	CSGGNDRASTQYF	TGCAGCGGAGGAAATGACAGGGCGAGTACGCAGTATTTT
NA	TRBV7-2	TRBJ2-7	many	CASSLGFSLAYEQYF	TGTGCCAGCAGCTTAGGGTTTAGCTTAGCCTACGAGCAGTACTTC
NA	TRBV15	TRBJ2-1	NA	CATSRERVPTTNEQFF	TGTGCCACCAGCAGAGAACGGGTTCCCACTACAAATGAGCAGTTCTTC
NA	TRBV6-5	TRBJ2-5	many	CASSYTRKETQYF	TGTGCCAGCAGTTACACCAGGAAAGAGACCCAGTACTTC
TRBD1	TRBV12-3/TRBV12-4	TRBJ2-3	many	CASSLGTGGTDTQYF	TGTGCCAGCAGTTTGGGGACAGGGGGGACAGATACGCAGTATTTT
TRBD1	TRBV20-1	TRBJ1-5	few	CSAAGTANQPQHF	TGCAGTGCCGCCGGGACAGCTAATCAGCCCCAGCATTTT
NA	TRBV12-3/TRBV12-4	TRBJ1-1	NA	CASSLVTHGAFF	TGTGCCAGCAGTTTAGTTACCCACGGCGCTTTCTTT
TRBD1	TRBV4-3	TRBJ2-5	many	CASSTDRGLRETQYF	TGCGCCAGCAGCACAGACAGGGGGCTGAGGGAGACCCAGTACTTC
NA	TRBV20-1	TRBJ2-3	few	CSAERGMTDTQYF	TGCAGTGCGGAACGGGGTATGACAGATACGCAGTATTTT
TRBD2	TRBV6-1	TRBJ2-7	NA	CASRPAGGSYEQYF	TGTGCCAGCAGACCAGCGGGAGGGAGCTACGAGCAGTACTTC
TRBD2	TRBV12-3/TRBV12-4	TRBJ2-5	few	CASSFAGGPGETQYF	TGTGCCAGCAGTTTCGCGGGGGGGCCTGGGGAGACCCAGTACTTC
NA	TRBV7-2	TRBJ1-5	NA	CASSLGAWQPQHF	TGTGCCAGCAGCTTAGGGGCCTGGCAGCCCCAGCATTTT
TRBD1	TRBV2	TRBJ2-1	NA	CASRQGSRYEQFF	TGTGCCAGCCGACAGGGATCTAGGTATGAGCAGTTCTTC
NA	TRBV4-2	TRBJ2-1	few	CASSHAGTHEQFF	TGTGCCAGCAGCCACGCCGGGACCCATGAGCAGTTCTTC
NA	TRBV7-2	TRBJ1-1	NA	CASSPSRGGEAFF	TGTGCCAGCAGCCCCAGCCGCGGGGGGGAAGCTTTCTTT
NA	TRBV12-3/TRBV12-4	TRBJ1-4	NA	CASSLWGAQEKLFF	TGTGCCAGCAGTTTGTGGGGGGCGCAGGAAAAACTGTTTTTT
NA	TRBV11-2	TRBJ2-2	NA	CASRGPGRSAGELFF	TGTGCCAGCAGAGGACCGGGACGGTCGGCCGGGGAGCTGTTTTTT
NA	TRBV4-3	TRBJ2-7	NA	CASSQARTAYEQYF	TGCGCCAGCAGCCAAGCCAGGACAGCCTACGAGCAGTACTTC
NA	TRBV7-3	TRBJ2-3	NA	CASGGSHTDTQYF	TGTGCCAGTGGGGGGAGCCACACAGATACGCAGTATTTT
NA	TRBV5-1	TRBJ2-3	NA	CASAGRGASPDTQYF	TGCGCCAGCGCCGGGCGTGGGGCCTCACCAGATACGCAGTATTTT
NA	TRBV24-1	TRBJ2-5	many	CATSDYGQETQYF	TGTGCCACCAGTGATTATGGGCAAGAGACCCAGTACTTC
TRBD1	TRBV7-9	TRBJ2-6	few	CASRRQGSGANVLTF	TGTGCCAGCAGGCGACAGGGGTCTGGGGCCAACGTCCTGACTTTC
TRBD2	TRBV11-2	TRBJ2-3	few	CASSLVRGEGAVAGLYF	TGTGCCAGCAGCTTAGTTCGTGGGGAGGGTGCGGTAGCGGGATTGTATTTT
NA	TRBV18	TRBJ1-6	few	CASSPGRTDNSPLHF	TGTGCCAGCTCACCAGGCAGGACCGATAATTCACCCCTCCACTTT
TRBD1	TRBV18	TRBJ2-7	NA	CASSPTQTGIVWYEQYF	TGTGCCAGCTCACCTACCCAGACAGGGATCGTTTGGTACGAGCAGTACTTC
TRBD2	TRBV3-1	TRBJ2-1	NA	CASSPSSGGAYNEQFF	TGTGCCAGCAGCCCTTCGAGCGGGGGGGCCTACAATGAGCAGTTCTTC